The sequence of this TCR beta chain was determined in a study of CD8+CD57+ T cells in acquired aplastic anemia. Overall study context: Mean yield of DNA from sorted CD4+ and CD8+ cells was roughly 3.2 ug. On average, healthy donors gave approximately 11 million reads for CD4+ cells. Study-wide points: Patients versus controls showed no significant CD8+ Simpson's diversity difference. A set of around 30 CD8+ CDR3 sequences was shared between patients and controls, and these sequences appeared highly expressed in patients.

CDR3 and TCR beta VDJ profiling relied on a genomic DNA template. One entry per CDR3 protein, called by TCRdb with MiXCR from the reads. The sample has 180,000 or so distinct CDR3 sequences; 40% to 50% are singletons. CDR3 size: 15 residues. The V end lost 0 bases, the J end lost 3 bases, and 11 bases lay between the germline ends. The germline V gene has CDR1 SGHRS and CDR2 YFSETQ. This clonotype was recorded at least ten times. Its antigen is currently unknown. This receptor was obtained from a human donor in good health. Sequenced input: sorted CD4+, CD8+, or CD8+CD57+ T cells (not recorded which) from PBMCs. J is TRBJ2-3 and V is TRBV5-1; D remains unclear. The CDR3 bases are TGCGCCAGCAGCTTGGAGTCCCCGCGGACAGATACGCAGTATTTT. It is translated as CASSLESPRTDTQYF.